Included here is one T cell receptor (beta chain) sequence, with context. The target antigen is unknown. This entry belongs to a study of T cell responses to AZD1222 COVID-19 vaccine. This table comes from immunoSEQ multiplex PCR, and its TCRdb copy is limited to in-frame clones, with some not included. The repertoire consists of around 78,000 clones, with approximately 88% occurring once and the leading ten covering roughly 5%. This CDR3 has 12 amino acids. CDR1 and CDR2 from the germline V gene are SGHDT and YYEEEE. Trimming removed 4 bases from V and 10 bases from J; junction bases left unmatched: 7. Study-level findings and limits: Spike as a whole was targeted by vaccine-associated CD4 TCRs, dominant at 160-218 and 743-854. The peak T cell response came first, and repertoires were sampled only after it. AZD1222 recipients seropositive at baseline numbered only 5 to 7.

The specimen was peripheral blood, collected on day 0 of MenACWY control vaccination. The TCR comes from an adult in good health. V gene TRBV5-6 combines with J gene TRBJ1-2; 7 bases fit TRBD1. The CDR3 sequence: CASSLWDSYYTF. CDR3 DNA: TGTGCCAGCAGCCTCTGGGACAGCTACTACACCTTC.